Reported below is one T cell receptor beta chain. Profiled with immunoSEQ multiplex PCR; TCRdb holds only in-frame clones, not every one. The sample has approximately 47,000 clones; over 85% are singletons. The data stem from a study of OX40 agonist ivuxolimab in advanced cancers. Germline-derived CDR1 and CDR2 are SNHLY and FYNNEI. Trimming shortened V by 4 bases and J by 3 bases, and 10 bases separated the two germline ends. The length of the CDR3 is 14 residues. This TCR came from an adult with an advanced solid tumor such as melanoma, head and neck, liver or kidney cancer. The J gene is TRBJ2-1, the V gene TRBV2; TRBD2 might be the D (5 bases). This specimen consisted of CD4+ or CD8+ T cells sorted from blood, obtained in a trial of the OX40 agonist ivuxolimab. The CDR3 sequence is CASSGLASYNEQFF. CDR3 DNA: TGTGCCAGCAGTGGTCTAGCAAGCTACAATGAGCAGTTCTTC.